This entry lists 7 T cell receptor beta chains sequenced from one sample in a study of CD8 T cells in ankylosing spondylitis. TCRdb reprocessed the 5' RACE reads via MiXCR and lists one record per CDR3 protein. This table holds just over 350,000 distinct CDR3 sequences, 20% found once. Sequenced sample: blood, either unsorted or a sorted T cell fraction (not recorded which). These receptors were collected from a male donor with ankylosing spondylitis or in good health (not recorded which).

The V gene is TRBV7-7, the J gene TRBJ2-1; the match to TRBD2 covers 7 bases. Germline CDR1 and CDR2: SSHAT and FNYEAQ (reference sequence). Trimming took 5 bases from V and 5 from J; bases not matched to a gene: 12. The CDR3 length is 16 residues. CDR3 sequence (DNA): TGTGCCAGCAGCGTCGGGGCGGGGGAGGTTGACAATGAGCAGTTCTTC. This sequence encodes CASSVGAGEVDNEQFF.

The genes are TRBV4-1 and TRBJ2-1; 11 nucleotides agree with TRBD1. The germline V gene has CDR1 MGHRA and CDR2 YSYEKL. V trimming: 4 bases; J trimming: 6 bases; junction bases outside the gene matches: 5. This CDR3 is 15 amino acids long. The CDR3 here is CASSPLGQGANEQFF. CDR3 nucleotide sequence: TGCGCCAGCAGCCCGCTTGGACAGGGGGCCAATGAGCAGTTCTTC.

This chain joins TRBV4-1 and TRBJ1-1, with 7 bases matching TRBD1. Trimming took 0 bases from V and 0 from J; bases not matched to a gene: 16. Germline V lookup: CDR1 MGHRA, CDR2 YSYEKL. The CDR3 spans 20 residues. For the CDR3, the DNA is TGCGCCAGCAGCCAAGATTGGACCGCCACTGCAGGGGGGATGAACACTGAAGCTTTCTTT. This codes for CASSQDWTATAGGMNTEAFF.

The chain recombines TRBV6-1 with TRBJ2-6; no clear D. The CDR3 totals 15 residues. With 8 bases removed from V and 4 bases from J, the gap between germline ends came to 15 bases. Germline CDR1 reads MNHNS; CDR2 reads SASEGT. The CDR3 DNA sequence: TGTGCCAGCGGTCCATGGAGCCAGGGGGCCAACGTCCTGACTTTC. It translates to CASGPWSQGANVLTF.

This clonotype turned up a few times. CDR3 nucleotides: TGTGCCAGCAGTGAAGTTGAGGGTGAGGGCGGGGAGCTGTTTTTT. Encoded protein: CASSEVEGEGGELFF. This chain links TRBV2 with TRBJ2-2; TRBD2 is a possible D gene (5 bases). Trimming took off 1 base at V and 7 bases at J, with 13 bases between the two ends. In germline, CDR1 is SNHLY, CDR2 FYNNEI. The CDR3 has 15 residues.

This clonotype was seen many times. The gene calls are TRBV10-3 and TRBJ2-3; possibly TRBD2 for D (6 bases). The CDR3 totals 15 residues. CDR1 and CDR2 (germline): ENHRY, SYGVKD. The V and J ends lost 6 bases and 4 bases respectively, with 17 bases between them. The CDR3 bases are TGTGCCATCAGGCCAGTGGCGGAGGGTTCAGATACGCAGTATTTT. Amino acids: CAIRPVAEGSDTQYF.

This clonotype turned up a few times. V and J are TRBV5-1 and TRBJ2-7, with D perhaps given as TRBD1 or TRBD2 (5 bases each). This CDR3 is built from 13 residues. Trimming pared 4 bases from V and 7 bases from J, leaving 15 bases between. Germline V gene sequence: CDR1 SGHRS, CDR2 YFSETQ. The CDR3 region has the DNA TGCGCCAGCAGCGCCGGACTCTGGGGGGAGCAGTACTTC. Its protein is CASSAGLWGEQYF. The whole variable domain, remainder taken from reference TRBV5-1 and TRBJ2-7, is KAGVTQTPRYLIKTRGQQVTLSCSPISGHRSVSWYQQTPGQGLQFLFEYFSETQRNKGNFPGRFSGRQFSNSRSEMNVSTLELGDSALYLCASSAGLWGEQYFGPGTRLTVT.